The 10 T cell receptor beta chains given below trace back to one sample, sequenced in a study of T cells in Graves' hyperthyroidism and ophthalmopathy. RNA transcripts provided the source from which TCR beta CDR3 regions were amplified. RT-PCR in the first round (using the HTBI primer set) targeted the TCR CDR3. Using its own MiXCR run on the multiplex PCR reads, TCRdb lists one record per CDR3 protein. The sample holds about 360,000 distinct CDR3 sequences, approximately 14% seen once. What was sequenced was blood. Receptors were obtained from a young woman with Graves' hyperthyroidism that later progressed to Graves' ophthalmopathy.

The CDR3 loop reads CASSPGFAGSDTQYF. The CDR3 DNA sequence: TGTGCCAGCAGTCCTGGGTTCGCGGGGTCAGATACGCAGTATTTT. The chain couples TRBV27 to TRBJ2-3; possibly TRBD2 for D (6 bases). The germline V gene encodes CDR1 MNHEY and CDR2 SMNVEV (reference sequence). The V end lost 5 bases, the J end lost 4 bases, and 16 bases lay between the germline ends. This CDR3 comprises 15 residues.

This chain uses TRBV4-1 with TRBJ1-2; D gene uncertain. The ends were cut back, 0 bases at V and 10 bases at J, with 12 bases in the middle. The CDR3 length is 13 residues. Germline lookup yields CDR1 MGHRA and CDR2 YSYEKL. The chain's CDR3 is CASSQDRPDFYTF. Written as DNA, the CDR3 is TGCGCCAGCAGCCAAGACAGGCCGGACTTCTACACCTTC.

J is TRBJ1-6 and V is TRBV24-1; TRBD1 might be the D (5 bases). This CDR3 comprises 14 residues. The germline gives CDR1 KGHDR, CDR2 SFDVKD. V lost 4 bases and J 10 bases, leaving 13 bases between the germline ends. The CDR3 region is CATSDRDPGSPLHF. The CDR3 nucleotides are TGTGCCACCAGTGACCGGGACCCAGGGTCACCCCTCCACTTT.

Only a few counts were recorded for this clonotype. This chain connects TRBV5-1 to TRBJ2-2; no reliable D call. The CDR3 is made up of 14 amino acids. Trimming left V 4 bases short and J 0 bases short, with 7 bases between. Germline loops: CDR1 SGHRS, CDR2 YFSETQ. CDR3: CASSPTTNTGELFF. In DNA, the CDR3 is TGCGCCAGCAGCCCCACTACGAACACCGGGGAGCTGTTTTTT.

This clonotype was seen repeatedly, ten times or more. The rearrangement joins TRBV29-1 to TRBJ2-1; D is possibly TRBD2 (5 bases). Trimming removed 8 bases from V and 6 bases from J, with 11 bases in between. This CDR3 comprises 11 residues. Germline CDR1 reads SQVTM; CDR2 reads ANQGSEA. The CDR3 DNA follows: TGCAGCCACACGGGGATCAATGAGCAGTTCTTC. It encodes CSHTGINEQFF.

This chain connects TRBV7-3 to TRBJ2-7, with D possibly TRBD1 on 6 matching bases. The CDR3 runs 14 residues. The germline V gene encodes CDR1 SGHTA and CDR2 FQGTGA. Trimming took 5 bases from V and 5 from J, leaving 16 bases between them. For the CDR3, the DNA is TGTGCCAGCAGCCCACAGGGAGAGCCCAACGAGCAGTACTTC. This codes for CASSPQGEPNEQYF.

Turning to this clonotype: A much larger clone is a single base away; this may be a read error. The V call is TRBV12-3 or TRBV12-4, the J call TRBJ2-7; 11 bases fit TRBD2. This CDR3 region has 16 residues. J gave up 7 bases and V 4 bases, and 12 bases lay outside the gene matches. Here the CDR3 DNA reads TGTGCCAGCAGTTCTACTAGCGGGAGAATGCGAGGGGAGCAGTACTTC. It encodes CASSSTSGRMRGEQYF.

This clonotype was counted ten times or more. V and J are TRBV7-2 and TRBJ2-3; D remains ambiguous. CDR3 length: 15 residues. The germline V gene encodes CDR1 SGHTA and CDR2 FQGNSA. V was shortened by 0 bases and J by 1 base, with 8 bases between the two germline ends. The CDR3 here is CASSLAGSGTDTQYF. CDR3 DNA sequence: TGTGCCAGCAGCTTAGCCGGATCGGGCACAGATACGCAGTATTTT.

J is TRBJ1-1 and V is TRBV30; TRBD1 is a possible D gene (6 bases). CDR1 GTSNPN and CDR2 SVGIG come from the germline V gene (reference sequence). CDR3 length equals 14 residues. Deletions cut 2 bases from V and 3 bases from J, with 13 bases between. The CDR3 nucleotides read TGTGCCTGGAGTCCAGGGGTCGGGTACACTGAAGCTTTCTTT. This translates into CAWSPGVGYTEAFF.

This clonotype was counted many times. The chain has TRBV11-2 and TRBJ2-1, with a possible D match to TRBD2 (6 bases). Trimming shortened V by 2 bases and J by 5 bases, and 10 bases separated the two germline ends. The CDR3 has 14 residues. The germline V gene has CDR1 SGHAT and CDR2 FQNNGV. CDR3 sequence (DNA): TGTGCCAGCAGCTTATCGGGAGCGAACAATGAGCAGTTCTTC. This codes for CASSLSGANNEQFF.